The 22 T cell receptor beta chains presented below share a single source sample, sequenced in a study of radiotherapy plus CTLA-4 blockade in lung cancer. Sequencing used immunoSEQ multiplex PCR; TCRdb keeps in-frame clones, though not all of them. This table has some 46,000 clones, 75% to 90% appearing once. Sequenced here: peripheral blood, sampled from a patient treated with radiotherapy plus ipilimumab. Source of these receptors: a human donor with non-small cell lung cancer who had stable disease on radiotherapy plus ipilimumab.

CDR3 DNA sequence: TGTGCCAGCAGTTACCTCGACACAAACTATGGCTACACCTTC. Protein sequence: CASSYLDTNYGYTF. This rearrangement joins TRBV6-5 to TRBJ1-2; D unclear. The V gene's germline CDR1 is MNHEY and CDR2 SVGAGI. The CDR3 loop spans 14 amino acids. Trimming pared 2 bases from V and 2 bases from J, leaving 9 bases between.

The chain uses TRBV7-6 and TRBJ2-3; 7 bases map to TRBD2. This CDR3 spans 18 amino acids. In germline, CDR1 is SGHVS, CDR2 FNYEAQ. The V and J ends lost 4 bases and 0 bases, in that order; junction bases with no gene match: 13. CDR3 sequence: CASSSISRGGFSTDTQYF. CDR3 DNA: TGTGCCAGCAGCTCCATCTCTCGCGGGGGTTTTAGCACAGATACGCAGTATTTT. Combining the CDR3 with reference TRBV7-6 and TRBJ2-3 gives the whole variable domain GAGVSQSPRYKVTKRGQDVALRCDPISGHVSLYWYRQALGQGPEFLTYFNYEAQQDKSGLPNDRFSAERPEGSISTLTIQRTEQRDSAMYRCASSSISRGGFSTDTQYFGPGTRLTVL.

The V call is TRBV27, the J call TRBJ2-1; D is unresolved. The germline gives CDR1 MNHEY, CDR2 SMNVEV (reference sequence). The V end lost 5 bases, the J end lost 6 bases, and 8 bases lay between the germline ends. This CDR3 region has 12 residues. CDR3 sequence (DNA): TGTGCCAGCAGTCAAATCGGCAATGAGCAGTTCTTC. Its protein is CASSQIGNEQFF.

This clone was detected a few times. V gene TRBV4-3 combines with J gene TRBJ2-1; TRBD2 aligns across 7 bases. Germline V CDR1 and CDR2: LGHNA, YSLEER. The ends lost 1 base at V and 6 bases at J; junction bases unmatched: 3. The CDR3 spans 14 residues. The CDR3 DNA sequence: TGCGCCAGCAGCCAAGCCTCTAGCGGCAATGAGCAGTTCTTC. This encodes CASSQASSGNEQFF.

The chain has TRBV30 and TRBJ1-6, with a possible D match to TRBD1 (5 bases). Trimming stripped 3 bases from V and 7 bases from J, with 22 bases between. The CDR3 totals 17 residues. Germline V gene lookup returns CDR1 GTSNPN and CDR2 SVGIG (reference sequence). CDR3 region: CAWSLLPPGLGNSPLHF. As DNA, the CDR3 is TGTGCCTGGAGCTTGCTACCGCCGGGACTGGGGAATTCACCCCTCCACTTT.

As DNA, the CDR3 is TGTGCCAGCAGCTTAGCGGGAGTAAGGGAGACCCAGTACTTC. Protein: CASSLAGVRETQYF. V gene TRBV9 combines with J gene TRBJ2-5; 9 bases are a match to TRBD2. V was pared by 4 bases and J by 5 bases, with 6 bases of the junction left unmatched. Looked up from germline, CDR1 is SGDLS and CDR2 is YYNGEE. This CDR3 is built from 14 residues.

The chain uses TRBV28 and TRBJ1-3; D gene ambiguous. The CDR3 runs to 14 residues. Trimming shortened V by 3 bases and J by 3 bases, and 9 bases separated the two germline ends. Germline V gene lookup returns CDR1 MDHEN and CDR2 SYDVKM. The CDR3: CASSLGGFGNTIYF. In nucleotides, the CDR3 is TGTGCCAGCAGTTTGGGCGGGTTTGGAAACACCATATATTTT.

In its sample, this clone was seen once. This chain joins TRBV4-3 and TRBJ2-1, with TRBD2 matching over 10 bases. CDR3 size: 16 residues. With V trimmed by 4 bases and J by 1 base, 4 bases remained unmatched. CDR1 and CDR2 from the germline V gene are LGHNA and YSLEER. The CDR3 region is CASSPRLAGSYNEQFF. As DNA, the CDR3 is TGCGCCAGCAGCCCGCGACTAGCGGGTTCCTACAATGAGCAGTTCTTC.

This CDR3 reads CASSINRGTDTQYF. As DNA, the CDR3 is TGTGCCAGTAGTATAAACAGGGGGACAGATACGCAGTATTTT. V gene TRBV19 combines with J gene TRBJ2-3, with 8 positions matching TRBD1. After removal of 2 bases from V and 3 bases from J, the junction contained 1 base not matched to a gene. The CDR3 contains 14 residues. Germline CDR1 and CDR2: LNHDA and SQIVND (reference sequence).

The gene calls are TRBV7-3 and TRBJ2-1; D gene uncertain. Trimming took 5 bases from V and 0 from J, leaving 11 bases between them. CDR3 length: 15 residues. Germline values: CDR1 SGHTA, CDR2 FQGTGA. This CDR3 reads CASSPSRVSYNEQFF. DNA for the CDR3: TGTGCCAGCAGCCCATCCCGGGTCTCCTACAATGAGCAGTTCTTC.

The genes are TRBV4-2 and TRBJ2-1; D is perhaps TRBD2 (5 bases). CDR1 is LGHNA, CDR2 YNFKEQ, per germline. The V and J ends lost 0 bases and 2 bases respectively, with 14 bases between them. This CDR3 is 17 amino acids long. CDR3 sequence: CASSQEEASLAYNEQFF. CDR3 coding DNA: TGTGCCAGCAGCCAAGAAGAGGCTAGCCTAGCCTACAATGAGCAGTTCTTC.

The V and J genes are TRBV2 and TRBJ2-7; 10 bases are shared with TRBD2. The germline gives CDR1 SNHLY, CDR2 FYNNEI. Unmatched junction bases numbered 6, after V lost 7 bases and J lost 0 bases. This CDR3 has 15 residues. CDR3: CASTGRTSGSYEQYF. The CDR3 DNA is TGTGCCAGCACTGGAAGGACTAGCGGCTCCTACGAGCAGTACTTC.

This sequence joins TRBV6-6 and TRBJ1-5, with 11 bases that match TRBD1. Germline-derived CDR1 and CDR2 are MNHNY and SVGAGI (reference sequence). The CDR3 is 15 amino acids. The V and J ends lost 6 bases and 7 bases, in that order; junction bases with no gene match: 8. CDR3 amino acids: CASRLGQGAGQPQHF. CDR3 bases: TGTGCCAGCAGGCTCGGACAGGGGGCTGGGCAGCCCCAGCATTTT.

The chain combines TRBV28 with TRBJ1-5, with 9 bases lining up with TRBD1. The CDR3 runs 18 residues. With V trimmed by 1 base and J by 5 bases, 12 bases remained unmatched. Germline CDR1 reads MDHEN; CDR2 reads SYDVKM. CDR3 nucleotide sequence: TGTGCCAGCAGTTTATTCCTACACAGGGGGCGCTGGGATCAGCCCCAGCATTTT. This encodes CASSLFLHRGRWDQPQHF.

The chain combines TRBV6-5 with TRBJ2-6; D is ambiguous. The V and J ends lost 6 bases and 4 bases respectively, with 13 bases between them. The V gene's germline CDR1 is MNHEY and CDR2 SVGAGI. The length of the CDR3 is 15 residues. Written as DNA, the CDR3 is TGTGCCAGCAGCTCCTACTCCACGGGGGCCAACGTCCTGACTTTC. Protein sequence: CASSSYSTGANVLTF.

V and J are TRBV7-2 and TRBJ2-5; D perhaps matches TRBD2 (7 bases). Per germline, CDR1 SGHTA and CDR2 FQGNSA. The CDR3 spans 15 residues. Trimming left V 1 base short and J 9 bases short, with 18 bases between. CDR3 protein: CASSLGLAGAGAQYF. In DNA form, the CDR3 reads TGTGCCAGCAGCTTAGGACTAGCCGGGGCAGGGGCCCAGTACTTC.

The V and J genes are TRBV9 and TRBJ2-3, with D maybe TRBD2 (6 bases). The CDR3 is made up of 18 amino acids. Germline V lookup: CDR1 SGDLS, CDR2 YYNGEE. The ends were cut back, 0 bases at V and 3 bases at J, with 20 bases in the middle. In DNA, the CDR3 is TGTGCCAGCAGCGTAGGTGGTCGTGGGCAAGGGACTACAGATACGCAGTATTTT. Translation gives CASSVGGRGQGTTDTQYF. Looking up the rest from reference TRBV9 and TRBJ2-3 gives the full variable domain: DSGVTQTPKHLITATGQRVTLRCSPRSGDLSVYWYQQSLDQGLQFLIQYYNGEERAKGNILERFSAQQFPDLHSELNLSSLELGDSALYFCASSVGGRGQGTTDTQYFGPGTRLTVL.

The V call is TRBV15, the J call TRBJ1-5, with a weak D call TRBD1 (5 bases). The CDR3 covers 16 residues. The V end lost 3 bases, the J end lost 2 bases, and 14 bases lay between the germline ends. Germline-derived CDR1 and CDR2 are LNHNV and YYDKDF (reference sequence). Here the CDR3 reads CATSREGGGGNQPQHF. CDR3 nucleotide sequence: TGTGCCACCAGCAGGGAAGGTGGAGGGGGCAATCAGCCCCAGCATTTT.

The V and J genes are TRBV18 and TRBJ2-3; maybe TRBD1 (5 bases). Germline V CDR1 and CDR2: KGHSH, LQKENI. The CDR3 extends over 17 amino acids. V was trimmed by 0 bases and J by 2 bases, leaving 15 bases between them. The CDR3 protein is CASSPPKGSRDTDTQYF. The CDR3 region has the DNA TGTGCCAGCTCACCACCGAAGGGGTCCAGGGACACAGATACGCAGTATTTT.

The gene calls are TRBV7-9 and TRBJ2-2, with TRBD2 identical over 9 bases. The CDR3 length is 16 residues. The V and J ends lost 4 bases and 5 bases, in that order; junction bases with no gene match: 8. Germline CDR1 and CDR2: SEHNR and FQNEAQ (reference sequence). CDR3 in amino acids: CASSSKAGGETGELFF. The CDR3 DNA sequence: TGTGCCAGCAGCTCAAAAGCGGGAGGCGAGACCGGGGAGCTGTTTTTT.

This clone is large. The V call is TRBV5-6, the J call TRBJ2-1, with D maybe TRBD1 (6 bases). Germline-derived CDR1 and CDR2 are SGHDT and YYEEEE. Trimming removed 4 bases at V and 4 bases at J, with 18 bases between. The CDR3 has 16 residues. For the CDR3, the DNA is TGTGCCAGCAGCCGGTCCGGGGCAGGGGCTTACAATGAGCAGTTCTTC. Its translation is CASSRSGAGAYNEQFF.

The gene calls are TRBV21-1 and TRBJ1-4. TRBV21-1 is listed as a pseudogene. The CDR3 has 16 amino acids. In DNA form, the CDR3 reads TGTGCCAGCAGCAAAAGGGCGTGCGGGAGCGATGAAAAACTGTTTTTT. Translation: CASSKRACGSDEKLFF.